This T cell receptor (beta chain) was recorded in a study of blood T cells in healthy people across ages. Study results and limitations: Researchers report that TCR beta diversity correlated strongly with naive T cell percentage. Long-lived donors had more naive CD4+ cells and higher diversity than aged donors.

Every sample had a minimum of 6.5 million PBMCs isolated. Together with a sample-barcoded 5' primer, a J-beta primer mix was included in a second PCR lasting about 6 to 11 cycles. TCRdb reprocessed the 5' RACE reads via MiXCR and lists one record per CDR3 protein. The data contain fewer than 750,000 distinct CDR3 sequences, around half of them singletons. The germline gives CDR1 DFQATT, CDR2 SNEGSKA (reference sequence). This CDR3 comprises 13 residues. Comments on this clonotype: Antigen unknown.

The sample taken for sequencing was blood. This receptor was identified in an elderly man in good health. V is TRBV20-1 and J is TRBJ2-4, with 10 nucleotides matching TRBD2. The end of the DNA fits TRBJ2-7 better, so the J call may be wrong. The CDR3 region is CSAKREGRYEQYF. CDR3 in DNA: TGCAGTGCTAAGCGGGAGGGCCGGTACGAGCAGTACTTC.